The table lists the clone carrying this T cell receptor (beta chain) with a few counts. This specimen belongs to a study of blood T cell repertoires in COVID-19. Only in-frame clones appear in the TCRdb table, and some are missing; sequencing was by immunoSEQ multiplex PCR. The data contain tens of thousands of clones, about 82% of them singletons. The CDR3 length is 16 residues. From germline, CDR1 is MNHEY and CDR2 SVGAGI. The V gene lost 0 bases and the J gene lost 0 bases, with 6 bases spanning the gap. The TCR originated in a woman over 75 with active or convalescent COVID-19. The chain has TRBV6-5 and TRBJ1-6; no reliable D call. Sequences were obtained from peripheral blood. The CDR3: CASSYSYSSYNSPLHF. CDR3 nucleotides: TGTGCCAGCAGTTACTCATACAGCTCCTATAATTCACCCCTCCACTTT.